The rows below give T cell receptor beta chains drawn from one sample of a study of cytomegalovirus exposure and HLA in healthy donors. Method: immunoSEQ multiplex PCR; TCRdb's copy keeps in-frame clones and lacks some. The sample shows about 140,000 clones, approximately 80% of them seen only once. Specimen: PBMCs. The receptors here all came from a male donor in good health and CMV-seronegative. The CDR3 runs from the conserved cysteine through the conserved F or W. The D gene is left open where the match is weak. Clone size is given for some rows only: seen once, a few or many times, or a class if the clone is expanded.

CDR3: CASSILSGGPKNIQYF; DNA: TGTGCCAGCAGCATACTTAGCGGGGGGCCTAAAAACATTCAGTACTTC; D: TRBD2; length: 16; J: TRBJ2-4; size: -; V: TRBV11-2
CDR3: CASSAGGTGGSNYGYTF; DNA: TGTGCCAGCAGCGCGGGGGGAACAGGGGGCTCTAACTATGGCTACACCTTC; D: TRBD1; length: 17; J: TRBJ1-2; size: -; V: TRBV7-3
CDR3: CASSQQRGVNSPLHF; DNA: TGTGCCAGCAGCCAACAAAGGGGCGTTAATTCACCCCTCCACTTT; D: -; length: 15; J: TRBJ1-6; size: once; V: TRBV14
CDR3: CASSPSGVWSDTQYF; DNA: TGTGCCAGCAGCCCCTCAGGGGTCTGGTCAGATACGCAGTATTTT; D: -; length: 15; J: TRBJ2-3; size: -; V: TRBV9
CDR3: CASSPQGSNAEAFF; DNA: TGTGCCAGCTCACCACAGGGGTCTAACGCTGAAGCTTTCTTT; D: -; length: 14; J: TRBJ1-1; size: -; V: TRBV18
CDR3: CASSLGQTNTEAFF; DNA: TGTGCCAGCAGCTTGGGACAGACCAACACTGAAGCTTTCTTT; D: -; length: 14; J: TRBJ1-1; size: -; V: TRBV5-4
CDR3: CASSPRTVRSTGELFF; DNA: TGTGCCAGCAGCCCAAGGACAGTGCGGAGCACCGGGGAGCTGTTTTTT; D: -; length: 16; J: TRBJ2-2; size: -; V: TRBV7-6
CDR3: CASTQGGGFAEAFF; DNA: TGTGCCAGCACTCAAGGAGGGGGCTTTGCTGAAGCTTTCTTT; D: TRBD1; length: 14; J: TRBJ1-1; size: -; V: TRBV5-5
CDR3: CASSESYTGELFF; DNA: TGTGCCAGCAGTGAGTCCTACACCGGGGAGCTGTTTTTT; D: -; length: 13; J: TRBJ2-2; size: -; V: TRBV2
CDR3: CASSVTGWEQFF; DNA: TGTGCCAGCAGTGTGACAGGGTGGGAGCAGTTCTTC; D: TRBD1; length: 12; J: TRBJ2-1; size: -; V: TRBV28
CDR3: CSTSSRGDSNTIYF; DNA: TGCAGCACTTCCTCTCGGGGAGATTCAAACACCATATATTTT; D: -; length: 14; J: TRBJ1-3; size: -; V: TRBV29-1
CDR3: CASSQGEGNGYTF; DNA: TGTGCCAGCAGCCAAGGAGAGGGAAATGGCTACACCTTC; D: -; length: 13; J: TRBJ1-2; size: once; V: TRBV4-2
CDR3: CASSGGHTRLNTEAFF; DNA: TGTGCCAGCAGTGGGGGACACACTCGTTTGAACACTGAAGCTTTCTTT; D: -; length: 16; J: TRBJ1-1; size: -; V: TRBV25-1
CDR3: CAISVSLLQETQYF; DNA: TGTGCCATCAGTGTATCACTCCTCCAAGAGACCCAGTACTTC; D: -; length: 14; J: TRBJ2-5; size: -; V: TRBV10-3
CDR3: CASSGQGAALGDTQYF; DNA: TGCGCCAGCAGCGGACAGGGGGCCGCCTTGGGAGATACGCAGTATTTT; D: TRBD1; length: 16; J: TRBJ2-3; size: -; V: TRBV5-1
CDR3: CASSYRQGGRSPLHF; DNA: TGTGCCAGCAGTTACCGGCAGGGAGGGCGGTCACCCCTCCACTTT; D: -; length: 15; J: TRBJ1-6; size: -; V: TRBV6-5
CDR3: CASSLQRGGSGEQFF; DNA: TGTGCCAGCAGCCTCCAGCGGGGGGGGTCCGGGGAGCAGTTCTTC; D: TRBD2; length: 15; J: TRBJ2-1; size: -; V: TRBV7-9
CDR3: CASSYGRQGFGYTF; DNA: TGTGCCAGCAGTTATGGTCGACAGGGGTTTGGCTACACCTTC; D: TRBD1; length: 14; J: TRBJ1-2; size: -; V: TRBV6-5
CDR3: CAGRGGYGYTF; DNA: TGTGCCGGCCGGGGGGGCTATGGCTACACCTTC; D: -; length: 11; J: TRBJ1-2; size: -; V: TRBV30
CDR3: CASSPGGGINEQFF; DNA: TGTGCCAGCAGCCCGGGGGGAGGGATCAATGAGCAGTTCTTC; D: TRBD2; length: 14; J: TRBJ2-1; size: -; V: TRBV7-3
CDR3: CASSASRDRVSHEQFF; DNA: TGTGCCAGCAGCGCGAGTCGGGACAGGGTGTCCCATGAGCAGTTCTTC; D: TRBD1; length: 16; J: TRBJ2-1; size: -; V: TRBV9
CDR3: CASSLGSGTEAFF; DNA: TGTGCCAGCAGCTTAGGGAGTGGCACTGAAGCTTTCTTT; D: -; length: 13; J: TRBJ1-1; size: once; V: TRBV7-2
CDR3: CASSLGVAAQHF; DNA: TGTGCCAGCTCATTAGGGGTGGCGGCCCAGCATTTT; D: -; length: 12; J: TRBJ1-5; size: -; V: TRBV18
CDR3: CASNPWDSLYGYTF; DNA: TGTGCCAGCAATCCCTGGGACAGCCTCTATGGCTACACCTTC; D: TRBD1; length: 14; J: TRBJ1-2; size: -; V: TRBV2
CDR3: CASSAGGTGNTIYF; DNA: TGTGCCAGCAGCGCCGGGGGTACTGGAAACACCATATATTTT; D: -; length: 14; J: TRBJ1-3; size: once; V: TRBV5-4
CDR3: CSVRGGSTEAFF; DNA: TGCAGCGTTAGGGGGGGTTCCACTGAAGCTTTCTTT; D: -; length: 12; J: TRBJ1-1; size: -; V: TRBV29-1